This T cell receptor (beta chain) was sequenced for a study of blood T cells in healthy people across ages. Study-wide context: Roughly one uniquely barcoded beta molecule per two T cells was captured.

Sample-barcoded 5' priming and a J-beta primer mix drove a second PCR of about 6 to 12 cycles. TCRdb redid the calling of the 5' RACE reads with MiXCR, one entry per CDR3 protein. The sample lists fewer than 800,000 distinct CDR3 sequences, roughly 50% seen once, with roughly a third in the top ten. Looked up from germline, CDR1 is SGHVS and CDR2 is FQNEAQ. V lost 3 bases to trimming and J lost 6 bases; unmatched junction nucleotides: 5. CDR3 size: 14 residues. Each sample yielded at least 5.5 micrograms of PBMC total RNA. Turning to this clonotype: With a much larger clone just one base away, this may be a read error.

The sequencing sample was made of blood. The sequence was collected from a woman in her sixties in good health. The rearrangement uses TRBV7-8 and TRBJ2-7; 10 bases agree with TRBD1. The CDR3 protein is CASSFGQGVGEQYF. The CDR3 DNA reads TGTGCCAGCAGCTTCGGACAGGGGGTCGGCGAGCAGTACTTC.